Each of the 30 T cell receptor beta chains below was sequenced from the same sample in a study of cytomegalovirus exposure and HLA in healthy donors. The primer mix had 60 Vbeta and 13 Jbeta primers. The protocol was immunoSEQ multiplex PCR, while the TCRdb copy is restricted to in-frame clones and leaves out a portion. The sample consists of roughly 130,000 clones, roughly 74% of them appearing once. Sequenced input: PBMCs. The receptors stem from a woman between 45 and 60 years old in good health and CMV-seropositive.

The V call is TRBV11-2, the J call TRBJ1-2; D gene unclear. The germline V gene encodes CDR1 SGHAT and CDR2 FQNNGV. V shed 0 bases and J shed 14 bases, with 13 bases lying between them. This CDR3 has 12 amino acids. CDR3 loop: CASSLDVVRPTF. The DNA of the CDR3 is TGTGCCAGCAGCTTAGATGTGGTCAGGCCGACCTTC.

There are a few counts of this clone. This chain uses TRBV30 with TRBJ2-3, with 8 bases identical to TRBD2. Trimming at V came to 3 bases and at J to 7 bases, leaving 6 bases not matched to a gene. The CDR3 is 13 residues long. CDR1 and CDR2 (germline): GTSNPN, SVGIG (reference sequence). CDR3 nucleotides: TGTGCCTGGAGCCCGGGGGGGTTAAATACGCAGTATTTT. It encodes CAWSPGGLNTQYF.

The chain recombines TRBV7-9 with TRBJ2-5; 10 bases map to TRBD1. V lost 4 bases and J lost 4; bases outside the gene matches: 6. Germline values: CDR1 SEHNR, CDR2 FQNEAQ (reference sequence). The CDR3 spans 15 residues. As DNA, the CDR3 is TGTGCCAGCAGCTATAGCCGGACAGGGGGAGAGACCCAGTACTTC. Protein product: CASSYSRTGGETQYF.

The V gene is TRBV18, the J gene TRBJ1-6; D gene uncertain. The V and J ends lost 2 bases and 8 bases respectively, with 16 bases between them. Germline CDR1 is KGHSH and CDR2 is LQKENI. The CDR3 consists of 16 residues. The CDR3 reads CASSPMALALDSPLHF. DNA of the CDR3: TGTGCCAGCTCACCAATGGCTCTCGCATTGGATTCACCCCTCCACTTT.

V is TRBV5-1 and J is TRBJ2-1, with 7 bases lining up with TRBD2. The CDR3 runs to 15 residues. In germline, CDR1 is SGHRS, CDR2 YFSETQ. Germline trimming cut 3 bases from V and 4 bases from J; bases unmatched to any gene: 7. CDR3 coding DNA: TGCGCCAGCAGCTGGGGGTTGGGGGGGTACAATGAGCAGTTCTTC. Residues: CASSWGLGGYNEQFF.

The chain uses TRBV25-1 and TRBJ1-2; 8 bases line up with TRBD1. The CDR3 runs 13 residues. V was pared by 6 bases and J by 3 bases, with 3 bases of the junction left unmatched. Per the germline V gene, CDR1 is MGHDK and CDR2 is SYGVNS. CDR3: CASRQGADYGYTF. The CDR3, as DNA: TGTGCCAGCAGGCAGGGGGCGGACTATGGCTACACCTTC.

The chain has TRBV5-1 and TRBJ2-7, with 7 bases matching TRBD2. The germline CDR1 and CDR2 sequences are SGHRS and YFSETQ. This CDR3 is 15 amino acids long. Germline trimming cut 0 bases from V and 0 bases from J; bases unmatched to any gene: 3. As DNA, the CDR3 is TGCGCCAGCAGCTTGGCAGCGGGGACCTCCTACGAGCAGTACTTC. This sequence encodes CASSLAAGTSYEQYF.

The chain has TRBV9 and TRBJ2-5, with a possible D match to TRBD1 (5 bases). Germline V gene data show CDR1 as SGDLS and CDR2 as YYNGEE. The V end lost 3 bases, the J end lost 2 bases, and 17 bases lay between the germline ends. The CDR3 runs 16 residues. The CDR3 loop reads CASSGGVGAIQETQYF. DNA for the CDR3: TGTGCCAGCAGCGGGGGCGTAGGGGCCATTCAAGAGACCCAGTACTTC.

The V gene is TRBV6-6, the J gene TRBJ1-2; 9 bases fit TRBD1. V dropped 2 bases and J dropped 7; count of bases not matched to a gene: 5. Germline V gene sequence: CDR1 MNHNY, CDR2 SVGAGI (reference sequence). The CDR3 is 14 amino acids. CDR3 DNA sequence: TGTGCCAGCAGTTACAACAGGGGGCAATCTGGCTACACCTTC. This sequence encodes CASSYNRGQSGYTF.

This chain uses TRBV5-3 with TRBJ1-1; the D is unclear. TRBV5-3 is an ORF for which the function is uncertain. The CDR3 has 13 residues. V lost 4 bases and J lost 10, with 17 bases in between. The CDR3 sequence: CARSLCGEAPAFF. The CDR3 DNA is TGTGCCAGAAGCCTGTGTGGGGAGGCCCCAGCTTTCTTT.

The rearrangement joins TRBV14 to TRBJ2-7; 7 nucleotides align to TRBD1. This CDR3 contains 15 residues. Germline V gives CDR1 SGHDN, CDR2 FVKESK. V dropped 4 bases and J dropped 5; count of bases not matched to a gene: 11. The CDR3 DNA reads TGTGCCAGCAGCCCACCGGGACAGTATCCCCACGAGCAGTACTTC. Residues: CASSPPGQYPHEQYF.

CDR3 nucleotides: TGTGCCAGCAGCCCCGGGACATCAGAGGAAAAACTGTTTTTT. Protein sequence: CASSPGTSEEKLFF. J is TRBJ1-4 and V is TRBV9; TRBD1 is a possible D gene (6 bases). Deletions cut 4 bases from V and 8 bases from J, with 15 bases between. Germline values: CDR1 SGDLS, CDR2 YYNGEE. The CDR3 length is 14 residues.

V is TRBV13 and J is TRBJ2-5, with D perhaps matching TRBD2 (7 bases). V was pared by 5 bases and J by 5 bases, with 18 bases between. Germline lookup yields CDR1 PRHDT and CDR2 FYEKMQ (reference sequence). The CDR3 consists of 15 residues. The CDR3 protein is CASSPSQGRGETQYF. As DNA, the CDR3 is TGTGCCAGCAGCCCCTCGCAGGGGCGGGGGGAGACCCAGTACTTC.

The chain uses TRBV4-1 and TRBJ2-5; D not resolved. CDR3 length: 14 amino acids. CDR1 MGHRA and CDR2 YSYEKL come from the germline V gene. The ends were cut back, 4 bases at V and 2 bases at J, with 11 bases in the middle. The CDR3 DNA follows: TGCGCCAGCAGCCTAAAACAACTACAAGAGACCCAGTACTTC. It yields the protein CASSLKQLQETQYF.

The CDR3 DNA reads TGTGCCAGCAAACGGGGGGGCAGTGGTGAAAAACTGTTTTTT. It translates to CASKRGGSGEKLFF. V usage is TRBV6-6 and J usage is TRBJ1-4; a possible D gene is TRBD1 (6 bases). Germline lookup yields CDR1 MNHNY and CDR2 SVGAGI (reference sequence). V was trimmed by 7 bases and J by 7 bases, leaving 16 bases between them. This CDR3 has 14 amino acids.

This clone was found a few times. J is TRBJ2-7 and V is TRBV27; 10 bases match TRBD1. J gave up 3 bases and V 7 bases, and 6 bases lay outside the gene matches. The CDR3 extends over 14 amino acids. Germline CDR1 MNHEY, CDR2 SMNVEV (reference sequence). For the CDR3, the DNA is TGTGCCAGCACCGCCGGGACAGGGGACTACGAGCAGTACTTC. It codes for CASTAGTGDYEQYF.

The chain carries TRBV15 and TRBJ2-3; the D is unclear. CDR1 and CDR2 from the germline V gene are LNHNV and YYDKDF (reference sequence). The CDR3 contains 14 residues. Trimming cost V 0 bases and J 0 bases, with 4 bases left between them. CDR3 loop: CATSRDVSTDTQYF. The CDR3 nucleotides are TGTGCCACCAGCAGAGACGTGAGCACAGATACGCAGTATTTT. Full variable domain (outside the CDR3, taken from reference TRBV15 and TRBJ2-3): DAMVIQNPRYQVTQFGKPVTLSCSQTLNHNVMYWYQQKSSQAPKLLFHYYDKDFNNEADTPDNFQSRRPNTSFCFLDIRSPGLGDTAMYLCATSRDVSTDTQYFGPGTRLTVL.

V usage is TRBV19 and J usage is TRBJ2-5, with 7 bases lining up with TRBD1. The germline CDR1 and CDR2 sequences are LNHDA and SQIVND (reference sequence). The V gene end was trimmed by 6 bases and the J gene end by 3 bases; junction bases not matched to a gene: 7. This CDR3 contains 14 residues. The CDR3 protein is CASSAGTAEETQYF. The CDR3 DNA follows: TGTGCCAGTAGCGCCGGGACAGCCGAAGAGACCCAGTACTTC.

The chain has TRBV4-2 and TRBJ1-1, with D uncertain. Trimming left V 3 bases short and J 4 bases short, with 12 bases between. CDR1 is LGHNA and CDR2 is YNFKEQ in the germline V gene. The CDR3 extends over 14 amino acids. Here the CDR3 reads CASSQEIPGTEAFF. The DNA for the CDR3 is TGTGCCAGCAGCCAGGAGATCCCGGGCACTGAAGCTTTCTTT.

The rearrangement uses TRBV14 and TRBJ2-5, with D perhaps matching TRBD2 (6 bases). This CDR3 has 15 residues. Trimming took off 3 bases at V and 5 bases at J, with 16 bases between the two ends. Germline V lookup: CDR1 SGHDN, CDR2 FVKESK. The CDR3 spells CASSQGLGRMETQYF. The CDR3 nucleotides read TGTGCCAGCAGCCAGGGGTTGGGGAGGATGGAGACCCAGTACTTC.

This chain joins TRBV4-3 and TRBJ2-3; possibly TRBD2 for D (6 bases). CDR1 LGHNA and CDR2 YSLEER come from the germline V gene. Trimming removed 1 base at V and 2 bases at J, with 19 bases between. The CDR3 length is 18 residues. The CDR3 sequence: CASSQAPRGLGLTDTQYF. CDR3 nucleotide sequence: TGCGCCAGCAGCCAAGCCCCTCGGGGGTTAGGACTCACAGATACGCAGTATTTT.

The rearrangement joins TRBV5-6 to TRBJ2-7; 9 nucleotides align to TRBD1. In germline, CDR1 is SGHDT, CDR2 YYEEEE. This CDR3 contains 14 residues. Trimming cost V 2 bases and J 6 bases; bases outside gene matches: 6. The CDR3 loop is CASSLQGAPREQYF. The CDR3 DNA reads TGTGCCAGCAGCTTACAGGGGGCACCTCGCGAGCAGTACTTC.

The rearrangement uses TRBV7-2 and TRBJ2-5; 7 nucleotides line up with TRBD2. CDR1 and CDR2 (germline): SGHTA, FQGNSA. J gave up 4 bases and V 2 bases, and 1 base lay outside the gene matches. This CDR3 region has 13 residues. CDR3 sequence (DNA): TGTGCCAGCAGCTTACGGACTAGAGAGACCCAGTACTTC. Its translation is CASSLRTRETQYF. Full variable domain (outside the CDR3, taken from reference TRBV7-2 and TRBJ2-5): GAGVSQSPSNKVTEKGKDVELRCDPISGHTALYWYRQSLGQGLEFLIYFQGNSAPDKSGLPSDRFSAERTGGSVSTLTIQRTQQEDSAVYLCASSLRTRETQYFGPGTRLLVL.

This clone was seen only once. The genes are TRBV19 and TRBJ2-3; 7 nucleotides agree with TRBD2. Germline V lookup: CDR1 LNHDA, CDR2 SQIVND (reference sequence). The CDR3 consists of 14 residues. V lost 3 bases, J lost 6 bases, and 6 bases stayed unmatched. Written as DNA, the CDR3 is TGTGCCAGTAGTATGGGGACTAAAGGTGATACGCAGTATTTT. Its translation is CASSMGTKGDTQYF.

The genes are TRBV7-9 and TRBJ2-7; 9 bases align to TRBD2. Germline V gene data show CDR1 as SEHNR and CDR2 as FQNEAQ (reference sequence). The CDR3 has 16 residues. J gave up 4 bases and V 1 base, and 8 bases lay outside the gene matches. Here the CDR3 DNA reads TGTGCCAGCAGCTTAGAGATGACTAGCGGCCTTTACGAGCAGTACTTC. Translating it yields CASSLEMTSGLYEQYF.

This chain uses TRBV11-2 with TRBJ2-3; TRBD2 aligns across 8 bases. Germline lookup yields CDR1 SGHAT and CDR2 FQNNGV. The CDR3 is made up of 16 amino acids. V gave up 2 bases and J gave up 1 base; unmatched junction bases: 5. In DNA, the CDR3 is TGTGCCAGCAGCTTATTGGGGCGGGGGGGCACAGATACGCAGTATTTT. Encoded protein: CASSLLGRGGTDTQYF.

This clone was seen only a few times. The chain joins TRBV29-1 to TRBJ2-1; D is ambiguous. This CDR3 region has 11 residues. The V gene's germline CDR1 is SQVTM and CDR2 ANQGSEA. V was pared by 3 bases and J by 9 bases, with 9 bases between. The CDR3 reads CSVDGWSEQFF. The CDR3 DNA follows: TGCAGCGTTGACGGCTGGAGTGAGCAGTTCTTC.

The chain joins TRBV5-1 to TRBJ2-1; the D is unclear. Germline values: CDR1 SGHRS, CDR2 YFSETQ. The V gene lost 0 bases and the J gene lost 6 bases, with 4 bases spanning the gap. The CDR3 is made up of 12 amino acids. For the CDR3, the DNA is TGCGCCAGCAGCTTGGCAGGCAATGAGCAGTTCTTC. This gives the protein CASSLAGNEQFF. The variable domain in full, with the rest retrieved from reference TRBV5-1 and TRBJ2-1, is KAGVTQTPRYLIKTRGQQVTLSCSPISGHRSVSWYQQTPGQGLQFLFEYFSETQRNKGNFPGRFSGRQFSNSRSEMNVSTLELGDSALYLCASSLAGNEQFFGPGTRLTVL.

DNA for the CDR3: TGTGCCAGCTCACCACCCACTACTGAAGCTTTCTTT. Translation: CASSPPTTEAFF. This chain joins TRBV18 and TRBJ1-1; the D is unclear. CDR1 is KGHSH, CDR2 LQKENI, per germline. CDR3 size: 12 residues. V was shortened by 0 bases and J by 5 bases, with 4 bases between the two germline ends.

The J gene is TRBJ2-5, the V gene TRBV5-1; D is unresolved. Judging by the DNA end, TRBJ2-7 fits better; the J call may be wrong. This CDR3 is 12 amino acids long. Germline assignment: CDR1 SGHRS and CDR2 YFSETQ. CDR3 sequence reads: CASSLGAFEQYF. The CDR3 coding sequence is TGCGCCAGCAGCTTGGGGGCCTTCGAGCAGTACTTC.